This passage covers 13 T cell receptor beta chains from one sample sequenced in a study of T cells after yellow fever vaccination. TCRdb recomputed calls from the 5' RACE reads with MiXCR, one row per CDR3 protein. In the table there are approximately 27,000 distinct CDR3 sequences, under 5.5% of which are singletons. The sample in question was PBMCs, either bulk or a sorted T-cell subset (CD4+, CD8+, memory, or dextramer-sorted; not recorded which), obtained 15 days after the yellow fever booster vaccination. All receptors come from a young man who received the YFV17D yellow fever vaccine.

In this sample, this clonotype turned up many times. This sequence joins TRBV29-1 and TRBJ1-3; tentatively, D is TRBD1 (5 bases). Germline V CDR1 and CDR2: SQVTM, ANQGSEA. The CDR3 extends over 15 amino acids. V lost 0 bases, J lost 4 bases, and 13 bases lay in between. This chain's CDR3 is CSVEDRPGPGNTIYF. Here the CDR3 DNA reads TGCAGCGTTGAAGATCGTCCGGGACCAGGAAACACCATATATTTT. The full variable domain, its missing parts supplied by reference TRBV29-1 and TRBJ1-3, is SAVISQKPSRDICQRGTSLTIQCQVDSQVTMMFWYRQQPGQSLTLIATANQGSEATYESGFVIDKFPISRPNLTFSTLTVSNMSPEDSSIYLCSVEDRPGPGNTIYFGEGSWLTVV.

The genes are TRBV12-3 or TRBV12-4 and TRBJ1-2; 8 bases match TRBD1. The CDR3 extends over 15 amino acids. V shed 6 bases and J 5 bases; nucleotides not matched to a gene: 11. The CDR3 loop reads CASSQGTGGVYGYTF. DNA for the CDR3: TGTGCCAGCAGCCAAGGGACAGGCGGGGTTTATGGCTACACCTTC.

Many counts were recorded for this clonotype. The chain carries TRBV5-6 and TRBJ2-5, with 7 bases matching TRBD2. CDR3 length: 13 residues. The junction had 7 bases not matched to a gene; V was cut back by 6 bases and J by 5 bases. In germline, CDR1 is SGHDT, CDR2 YYEEEE. As DNA, the CDR3 is TGTGCCAGCACCCTTGGGGGGGTTGAGACCCAGTACTTC. Protein sequence: CASTLGGVETQYF.

This clonotype was seen many times. The chain links TRBV19 to TRBJ2-5; the match to TRBD2 covers 11 bases. CDR1 LNHDA and CDR2 SQIVND come from the germline V gene (reference sequence). This CDR3 comprises 13 residues. J lost 5 bases, V lost 10 bases, and 6 bases had no gene match. This CDR3 reads CATKLAGVETQYF. Written as DNA, the CDR3 is TGTGCCACCAAACTAGCGGGAGTTGAGACCCAGTACTTC.

This clonotype was observed many times. The chain recombines TRBV5-1 with TRBJ2-7; D is perhaps TRBD1 (5 bases). Trimming removed 0 bases from V and 4 bases from J, with 11 bases in between. Looked up from germline, CDR1 is SGHRS and CDR2 is YFSETQ. The CDR3 loop spans 14 amino acids. The CDR3 DNA reads TGCGCCAGCAGCTTGGTACAGGATTTTTACGAGCAGTACTTC. This codes for CASSLVQDFYEQYF.

This clonotype was counted many times. The rearrangement links TRBV20-1 to TRBJ2-1; D unclear. CDR3 length: 14 amino acids. CDR1 and CDR2 from the germline V gene are DFQATT and SNEGSKA (reference sequence). The V gene lost 5 bases and the J gene lost 6 bases, with 17 bases spanning the gap. The CDR3 sequence: CSAEGFGRFNEQFF. In nucleotides, the CDR3 is TGCAGTGCTGAAGGATTTGGACGATTCAATGAGCAGTTCTTC.

This clonotype has ten or more counts. The J gene is TRBJ2-3, the V gene TRBV5-6, with D unresolved. The V and J ends lost 4 bases and 8 bases respectively, with 17 bases between them. The germline gives CDR1 SGHDT, CDR2 YYEEEE. The CDR3 has 14 amino acids. In nucleotides, the CDR3 is TGTGCCAGCAGCACCCGGTTGGTAGGCGGTACGCAGTATTTT. Its protein product is CASSTRLVGGTQYF.

This clonotype was observed many times. This chain joins TRBV7-2 and TRBJ2-1; 8 bases are a match to TRBD2. The germline CDR1 and CDR2 sequences are SGHTA and FQGNSA. V was clipped by 5 bases and J by 2 bases; unmatched bases: 5. The CDR3 is 15 residues long. CDR3 DNA sequence: TGTGCCAGCAGCGTGACTAGCGAGGCCTACAATGAGCAGTTCTTC. It codes for CASSVTSEAYNEQFF.

Concerning this clonotype: One base away lies a much larger clone, so this may be a sequencing read error. This chain connects TRBV3-1 to TRBJ2-1, with TRBD2 matching 7 bases. This CDR3 spans 14 amino acids. Trimming took 5 bases from V and 9 from J; bases not matched to a gene: 10. The germline CDR1 and CDR2 sequences are LGHDT and YNNKEL (reference sequence). The CDR3 region is CASSRRLAHGEQFF. The CDR3 bases are TGTGCCAGCAGCAGACGACTAGCTCATGGTGAGCAGTTCTTC.

At least ten counts were recorded for this clonotype. CDR3 loop: CASKLGLADISYEQYF. The CDR3 bases are TGTGCCAGCAAGCTTGGTTTAGCGGATATCTCCTACGAGCAGTACTTC. The rearrangement links TRBV7-2 to TRBJ2-7; TRBD2 is a possible D gene (6 bases). The germline V gene has CDR1 SGHTA and CDR2 FQGNSA. This CDR3 has 16 amino acids. The V and J ends lost 7 bases and 0 bases respectively, with 19 bases between them.

This clonotype occurred many times. This chain uses TRBV6-2 or TRBV6-3 with TRBJ2-1; the match to TRBD1 covers 7 bases. Germline CDR1 MNHEY, CDR2 SVGEGT. CDR3 length equals 14 residues. V lost 5 bases, J lost 2 bases, and 3 bases stayed unmatched. CDR3 loop: CASSRQGAYNEQFF. The DNA of the CDR3 is TGTGCCAGCAGTCGACAGGGCGCCTACAATGAGCAGTTCTTC.

This clonotype appeared many times. The CDR3 sequence: CASSLMGDRSYEQYF. Here the CDR3 DNA reads TGTGCCAGCAGTCTTATGGGGGACAGATCCTACGAGCAGTACTTC. V usage is TRBV11-2 and J usage is TRBJ2-7, with 7 bases matching TRBD1. Germline trimming cut 6 bases from V and 1 base from J; bases unmatched to any gene: 9. Germline CDR1 SGHAT, CDR2 FQNNGV. The CDR3 has 15 residues.

This clonotype appeared many times. The chain links TRBV7-2 to TRBJ2-2; D gene unclear. Germline V gene sequence: CDR1 SGHTA, CDR2 FQGNSA. Trimming pared 5 bases from V and 0 bases from J, leaving 13 bases between. The CDR3 spans 16 residues. CDR3 DNA: TGTGCCAGCAGCCCCCCCCGCCGGACGAACACCGGGGAGCTGTTTTTT. The encoded protein is CASSPPRRTNTGELFF.